This T cell receptor (beta chain) was observed in a study of neoadjuvant anti-PD-1 for oral cavity cancer. This clone has a handful of counts. Assay: immunoSEQ multiplex PCR; the TCRdb copy retains only in-frame clones and omits some. The table records some 22,000 clones, roughly a quarter of them present only once. Time point reported: after neoadjuvant nivolumab, at surgical resection. CDR1 is LNHDA and CDR2 is SQIVND in the germline V gene (reference sequence). The CDR3 extends over 13 amino acids. V shed 10 bases, J shed 7 bases, and the junction held 8 bases outside the gene matches. The chain combines TRBV19 with TRBJ2-2, with 8 bases identical to TRBD1. The sequence derives from a person aged 40 to 85 with oral cavity squamous cell carcinoma. The sequencing here drew on tumor tissue, taken after nivolumab (anti-PD-1) treatment. The CDR3 region has the DNA TGTGCCACCCAGGGGGCCTCGGGCGGGGAGCTGTTTTTT. Translating it yields CATQGASGGELFF.